This T cell receptor (beta chain) was sequenced in a study of T cells in Graves' hyperthyroidism and ophthalmopathy. This clonotype has just a few counts. Antigen unknown. The CDR3 regions of TCR beta were amplified from RNA transcripts. Using the HTBI primer set, a first-round RT-PCR was run on the TCR CDR3. TCRdb processed the multiplex PCR reads anew with MiXCR; each CDR3 protein has one entry. The profile shows about 270,000 distinct CDR3 sequences, around 22% of them singletons. CDR1 is MGHRA and CDR2 is YSYEKL in the germline V gene. The CDR3 sequence is 16 residues long. V lost 4 bases to trimming and J lost 4 bases; unmatched junction nucleotides: 5. Exclusions: uncontrolled infection, other autoimmune disease, pregnancy, lactation. Clinical symptoms, serum thyroxine, TRAb, thyroid ultrasound and orbital computed tomography informed diagnoses. Broader study findings: Ophthalmopathy was separated from stable hyperthyroidism by a 13 V-J model. Most clonotypes expanded in thyroid above 0.001 were likewise present in blood.

The sample taken for sequencing was blood. This receptor was identified in a young man with Graves' ophthalmopathy. The J gene is TRBJ2-2, the V gene TRBV4-1, with 11 bases fitting TRBD1. In DNA, the CDR3 is TGCGCCAGCAGCCTCCGGGACAGGGGGGCCACCGGGGAGCTGTTTTTT. Translating it yields CASSLRDRGATGELFF.